Each of the 4 T cell receptor beta chains below was sequenced from the same sample in a study of blood T cells in healthy people across ages. Primed by a sample-barcoded 5' primer and a J-beta primer mix, a second PCR proceeded for about 6 to 11 cycles. In TCRdb, the 5' RACE reads were re-called with MiXCR into one record per CDR3 protein. The data hold roughly 700,000 distinct CDR3 sequences, with approximately 30% observed a single time. The specimen sequenced was blood. These receptors all stem from a woman aged 80 or older in good health.

The V and J genes are TRBV5-5 and TRBJ1-4, with 7 bases matching TRBD1. J was trimmed by 8 bases and V by 3 bases; bases with no gene match: 13. Per germline, CDR1 SGHKS and CDR2 YYEKEE (reference sequence). The CDR3 runs 16 residues. The CDR3 loop reads CASSSTLLGQREKLFF. The CDR3 DNA reads as TGTGCCAGCAGCTCTACACTATTGGGACAGCGAGAAAAACTGTTTTTT.

Many counts were recorded for this clonotype. The V and J genes are TRBV7-8 and TRBJ2-6, with no clear D. Looked up from germline, CDR1 is SGHVS and CDR2 is FQNEAQ. Deletions cut 2 bases from V and 0 bases from J, with 8 bases between. This CDR3 spans 16 amino acids. The DNA of the CDR3 is TGTGCCAGCAGCTTACGGGTCAACTCTGGGGCCAACGTCCTGACTTTC. Its protein is CASSLRVNSGANVLTF. Combining the CDR3 with reference TRBV7-8 and TRBJ2-6 gives the whole variable domain GAGVSQSPRYKVAKRGQDVALRCDPISGHVSLFWYQQALGQGPEFLTYFQNEAQLDKSGLPSDRFFAERPEGSVSTLKIQRTQQEDSAVYLCASSLRVNSGANVLTFGAGSRLTVL.

This clonotype was detected only a few times. Being one base from a much bigger clone, this may be a read error. This chain joins TRBV20-1 and TRBJ2-5, with 11 bases matching TRBD2. The CDR3 length is 13 residues. CDR1 and CDR2 (germline): DFQATT, SNEGSKA (reference sequence). J was trimmed by 11 bases and V by 8 bases; bases with no gene match: 13. Here the CDR3 reads CSPSGTSGNEQYF. CDR3 nucleotide sequence: TGCAGTCCAAGTGGGACTAGCGGAAATGAGCAGTACTTC.

This clonotype was recorded at least ten times. The genes are TRBV5-1 and TRBJ2-5; perhaps D is TRBD1 or TRBD2 (5 bases each). Per germline, CDR1 SGHRS and CDR2 YFSETQ. CDR3 length: 17 residues. Trimming shortened V by 0 bases and J by 3 bases, and 18 bases separated the two germline ends. CDR3 sequence reads: CASSLAGHPGAKETQYF. The CDR3 nucleotides are TGCGCCAGCAGCTTGGCCGGGCATCCCGGGGCCAAAGAGACCCAGTACTTC.